This T cell receptor (beta chain) was sequenced for a study of blood T cell repertoires in COVID-19. Original processing methods: The authors estimated nucleated cell counts from reference gene primer amplification. Sequenced by immunoSEQ multiplex PCR; TCRdb stores in-frame clones only, minus some. V and J calls and clone size follow that table, whereas D and trimming were derived from the DNA. The repertoire holds some 54,000 clones, with about 91% as singletons. Germline lookup yields CDR1 MGHRA and CDR2 YSYEKL. There are 16 residues in the CDR3. J lost 9 bases, V lost 0 bases, and 12 bases had no gene match.

The clonotype was recovered from a man between 60 and 75 years old with acute or convalescent COVID-19. Sequences were obtained from peripheral blood. V usage is TRBV4-1 and J usage is TRBJ2-5; TRBD2 agrees at 8 bases. CDR3 bases: TGCGCCAGCAGCCAAGAAGCGGCTAGCGGGCATACGGCCCAGTACTTC. Its protein product is CASSQEAASGHTAQYF.